This T cell receptor beta chain was observed in a study of T cells in Graves' hyperthyroidism and ophthalmopathy. Study-level points and caveats: Patients with ophthalmopathy were separated from those with stable hyperthyroidism by a 13 V-J model.

Amplification of TCR beta CDR3 regions used RNA as the template. The TCR CDR3 first-round RT-PCR relied on the HTBI primer set. MiXCR, run by TCRdb on the multiplex PCR reads, gives a single entry per CDR3 protein. The sample holds a few hundred thousand distinct CDR3 sequences, roughly 20% seen once. This clonotype was counted at least ten times. No antigen is known for it. Stability of Graves' hyperthyroidism was defined as absent ophthalmopathy progression within 18 months. Uncontrolled infection, other autoimmune disease, pregnancy or lactation disqualified patients from enrolment. Sequencing used blood. This TCR was recovered from a man between 18 and 29 years old with Graves' hyperthyroidism.

The CDR3 nucleotides read TGTGCCTGGAGTTCCTCGGGGGGCTACGAGCAGTACTTC. It is translated as CAWSSSGGYEQYF. The chain carries TRBV30 and TRBJ2-7; 7 bases are a match to TRBD2. Germline V gene sequence: CDR1 GTSNPN, CDR2 SVGIG (reference sequence). Germline trimming cut 2 bases from V and 3 bases from J; bases unmatched to any gene: 4. The CDR3 covers 13 residues. The full variable domain, with the rest looked up from reference TRBV30 and TRBJ2-7, is SQTIHQWPATLVQPVGSPLSLECTVEGTSNPNLYWYRQAAGRGLQLLFYSVGIGQISSEVPQNLSASRPQDRQFILSSKKLLLSDSGFYLCAWSSSGGYEQYFGPGTRLTVT.